The rows below give T cell receptor beta chains drawn from one sample of a study of blood T cells in healthy people across ages. TCRdb re-derived calls from the 5' RACE reads in MiXCR, one entry per CDR3 protein. Among about 1.5 million distinct CDR3 sequences listed, approximately 38% were seen once. The specimen sequenced was blood. These receptors were taken from a woman aged 18-29 years in good health. Both conserved end residues are part of each CDR3. The D gene is left open where the match is weak. Size tells how often a clone was seen (once, few, many) or the class of an expanded clone, and some rows leave it out.

TRBD1	.	TRBJ2-5	15	TRBV6-2/TRBV6-3	TGTGCCAGCAGTTACTCGGGGACAGAACAAGAGACCCAGTACTTC	CASSYSGTEQETQYF
TRBD1	.	TRBJ1-6	15	TRBV6-5	TGTGCCAGCACCAACGCACAGGGGACCAGATCACCCCTCCACTTT	CASTNAQGTRSPLHF
TRBD2	.	TRBJ2-1	15	TRBV25-1	TGTGCCAGCAGTCAGGCGGGGGGGCCCCACAATGAGCAGTTCTTC	CASSQAGGPHNEQFF
TRBD2	.	TRBJ2-3	15	TRBV29-1	TGCGGCGTCCGTACTAGCGGGGGGTGGACAGATACGCAGTATTTT	CGVRTSGGWTDTQYF
TRBD2	few	TRBJ2-1	16	TRBV4-1	TGCGCCAGCAGCCAAGGGCCGAGCGGGGGGTACAATGAGCAGTTCTTC	CASSQGPSGGYNEQFF
.	few	TRBJ2-1	15	TRBV10-3	TGTGCCATCAGTGAGTCGAAAAGTGGATACAATGAGCAGTTCTTC	CAISESKSGYNEQFF
TRBD1	.	TRBJ1-2	13	TRBV7-2	TGTGCCAGCAGACACGGGACAGGGGAAGGCTACACCTTC	CASRHGTGEGYTF
TRBD2	.	TRBJ2-1	16	TRBV28	TGTGCCAGCAGTCCAACAAGCGGGGCCGCCTACAATGAGCAGTTCTTC	CASSPTSGAAYNEQFF
.	.	TRBJ1-1	14	TRBV3-1	TGTGCCAGCAGCCAAGCCCACAAGAACACTGAAGCTTTCTTT	CASSQAHKNTEAFF
TRBD2	.	TRBJ2-2	15	TRBV10-1	TGCGCCAGCAGTGAGGAGCGGGGGGACACCGGGGAGCTGTTTTTT	CASSEERGDTGELFF